This TCR beta chain comes out of a study of identical twins. A word on this clonotype: What it binds is not known.

From germline, CDR1 is SGHRS and CDR2 YFSETQ. Trimming took 4 bases from V and 2 from J; bases not matched to a gene: 4. CDR3 length equals 14 residues. Study-wide points: The same donors were not followed; conclusions instead depended on cross-sectional statistical analysis.

Each CDR3 protein is one row after TCRdb ran MiXCR on the 5' RACE reads. Seen here are about 690,000 distinct CDR3 sequences, around 6% observed once, and the top ten hold around 2%. Sequencing used naive T cells sorted from blood. This sequence originates from a man aged 18-30 years in good health. V and J are TRBV5-1 and TRBJ2-3; 7 bases are shared with TRBD2. The CDR3 reads CASSLREVTDTQYF. DNA for the CDR3: TGCGCCAGCAGCCTTCGGGAGGTCACAGATACGCAGTATTTT.